This T cell receptor beta chain came from a study of T cells in Graves' hyperthyroidism and ophthalmopathy. About the study: Initial diagnosis, before any treatment, was when peripheral blood was collected.

A roughly 9.1 ml volume of fresh peripheral blood provided the PBMCs. This clonotype was seen repeatedly, ten times or more. Its specificity is not known. Amplified TCR beta CDR3 regions came from RNA transcripts. In the first-round RT-PCR of the TCR CDR3, the HTBI primer set was used. TCRdb independently ran MiXCR on the multiplex PCR reads; one entry per CDR3 protein. The sample records about 720,000 distinct CDR3 sequences, 16% being singletons. The CDR3 has 15 amino acids. V lost 5 bases and J 5 bases, leaving 20 bases between the germline ends. Germline values: CDR1 DFQATT, CDR2 SNEGSKA (reference sequence). Study outcomes and limitations: Most thyroid-expanded clonotypes above 0.001 were also found in blood. Using 13 V-J features, a model discriminated ophthalmopathy from stable hyperthyroidism.

Source material: blood. The TCR was taken from a man aged 18-30 years with Graves' hyperthyroidism. The V and J genes are TRBV20-1 and TRBJ2-3; D possibly corresponds to TRBD2 (5 bases). CDR3 sequence (DNA): TGCAGTGCTTCCCCCGGAGCGGTCGGCGGAGATACGCAGTATTTT. It encodes CSASPGAVGGDTQYF.